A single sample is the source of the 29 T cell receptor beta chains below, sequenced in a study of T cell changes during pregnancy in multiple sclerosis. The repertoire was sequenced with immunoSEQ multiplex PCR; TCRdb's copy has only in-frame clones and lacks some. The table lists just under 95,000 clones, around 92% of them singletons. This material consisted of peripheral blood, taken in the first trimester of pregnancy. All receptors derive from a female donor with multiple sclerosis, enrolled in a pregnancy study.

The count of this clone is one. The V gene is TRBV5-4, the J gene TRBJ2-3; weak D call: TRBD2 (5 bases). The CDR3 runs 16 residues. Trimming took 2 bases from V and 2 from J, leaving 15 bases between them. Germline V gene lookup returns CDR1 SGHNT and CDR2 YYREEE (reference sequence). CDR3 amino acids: CASSFPDGGPTDTQYF. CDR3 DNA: TGTGCCAGCAGCTTTCCAGACGGAGGCCCCACAGATACGCAGTATTTT.

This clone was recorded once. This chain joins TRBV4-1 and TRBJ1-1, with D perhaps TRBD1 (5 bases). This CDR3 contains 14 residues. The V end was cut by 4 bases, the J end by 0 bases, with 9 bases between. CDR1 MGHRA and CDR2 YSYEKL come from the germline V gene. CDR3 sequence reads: CASSPDSLNTEAFF. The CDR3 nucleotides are TGCGCCAGCAGCCCCGACAGCTTGAACACTGAAGCTTTCTTT.

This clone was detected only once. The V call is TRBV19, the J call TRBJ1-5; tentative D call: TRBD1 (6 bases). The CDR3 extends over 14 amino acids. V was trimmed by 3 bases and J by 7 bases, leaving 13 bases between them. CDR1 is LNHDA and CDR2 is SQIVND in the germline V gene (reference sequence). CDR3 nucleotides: TGTGCCAGTAGTATCCCGACAGGCGGGCAGCCCCAGCATTTT. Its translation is CASSIPTGGQPQHF.

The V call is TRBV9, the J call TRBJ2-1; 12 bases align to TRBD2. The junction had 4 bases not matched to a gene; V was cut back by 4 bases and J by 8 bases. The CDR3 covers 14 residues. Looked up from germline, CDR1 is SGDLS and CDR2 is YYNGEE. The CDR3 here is CASSLAGGFHEQFF. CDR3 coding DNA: TGTGCCAGCAGCCTAGCGGGAGGGTTCCATGAGCAGTTCTTC.

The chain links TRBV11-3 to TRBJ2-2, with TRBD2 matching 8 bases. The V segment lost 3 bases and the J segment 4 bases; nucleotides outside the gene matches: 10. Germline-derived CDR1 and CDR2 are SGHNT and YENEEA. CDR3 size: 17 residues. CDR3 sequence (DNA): TGTGCCAGCAGCTTGGGGCGCGGGGGGATCGCCACCGGGGAGCTGTTTTTT. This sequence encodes CASSLGRGGIATGELFF. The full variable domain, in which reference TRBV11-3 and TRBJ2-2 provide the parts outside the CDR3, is EAGVVQSPRYKIIEKKQPVAFWCNPISGHNTLYWYLQNLGQGPELLIRYENEEAVDDSQLPKDRFSAERLKGVDSTLKIQPAELGDSAVYLCASSLGRGGIATGELFFGEGSRLTVL.

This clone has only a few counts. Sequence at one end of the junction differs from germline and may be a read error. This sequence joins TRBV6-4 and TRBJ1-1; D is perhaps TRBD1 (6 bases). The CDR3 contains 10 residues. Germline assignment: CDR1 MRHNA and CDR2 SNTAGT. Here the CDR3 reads CASSGVGGLF. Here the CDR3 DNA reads TGTGCCAGCAGCGGAGTTGGGGGCCTCTTT.

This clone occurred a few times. CDR3 sequence: CATSRDVGDYGYTF. The CDR3 bases are TGTGCCACCAGCAGAGATGTCGGGGACTATGGCTACACCTTC. The chain combines TRBV15 with TRBJ1-2; D unclear. This CDR3 spans 14 amino acids. Germline V gives CDR1 LNHNV, CDR2 YYDKDF (reference sequence). The ends were cut back, 0 bases at V and 3 bases at J, with 8 bases in the middle.

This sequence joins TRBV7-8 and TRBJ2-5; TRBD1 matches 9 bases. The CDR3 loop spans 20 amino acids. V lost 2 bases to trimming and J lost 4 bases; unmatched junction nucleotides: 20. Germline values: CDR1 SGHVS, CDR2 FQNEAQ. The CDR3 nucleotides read TGTGCCAGCAGCTTATATATTTTCGGAACGGGACAGGGAAGTGGAGAGACCCAGTACTTC. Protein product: CASSLYIFGTGQGSGETQYF.

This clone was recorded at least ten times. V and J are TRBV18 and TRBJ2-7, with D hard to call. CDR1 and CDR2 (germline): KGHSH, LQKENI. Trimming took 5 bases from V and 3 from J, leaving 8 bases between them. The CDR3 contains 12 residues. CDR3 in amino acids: CASSNLDYEQYF. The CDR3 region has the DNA TGTGCCAGCTCAAATTTAGACTACGAGCAGTACTTC.

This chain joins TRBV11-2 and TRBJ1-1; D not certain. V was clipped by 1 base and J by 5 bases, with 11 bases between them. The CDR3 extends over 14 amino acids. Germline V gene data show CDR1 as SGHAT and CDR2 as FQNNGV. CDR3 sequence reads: CASSLGSGETEAFF. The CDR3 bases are TGTGCCAGCAGCTTAGGTTCGGGTGAGACTGAAGCTTTCTTT.

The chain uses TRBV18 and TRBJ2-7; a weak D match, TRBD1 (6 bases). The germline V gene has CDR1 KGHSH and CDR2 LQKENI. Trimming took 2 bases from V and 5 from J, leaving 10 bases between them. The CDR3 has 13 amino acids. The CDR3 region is CASSPAGANEQYF. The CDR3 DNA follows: TGTGCCAGCTCACCAGCAGGGGCCAACGAGCAGTACTTC.

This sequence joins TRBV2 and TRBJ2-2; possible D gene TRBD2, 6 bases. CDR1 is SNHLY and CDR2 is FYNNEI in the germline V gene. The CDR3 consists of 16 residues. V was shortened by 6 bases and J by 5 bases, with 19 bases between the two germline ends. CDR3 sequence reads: CASRGLGSPLTGELFF. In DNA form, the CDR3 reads TGTGCCAGCAGGGGTCTCGGGAGCCCTCTGACCGGGGAGCTGTTTTTT.

The CDR3 coding sequence is TGCGCCAGCAGCCGAGGGACATCGATGAACACTGAAGCTTTCTTT. It yields the protein CASSRGTSMNTEAFF. This chain connects TRBV5-1 to TRBJ1-1; a weak D match, TRBD1 (6 bases). Germline-derived CDR1 and CDR2 are SGHRS and YFSETQ. Trimming removed 4 bases from V and 0 bases from J, with 13 bases in between. This CDR3 has 15 residues.

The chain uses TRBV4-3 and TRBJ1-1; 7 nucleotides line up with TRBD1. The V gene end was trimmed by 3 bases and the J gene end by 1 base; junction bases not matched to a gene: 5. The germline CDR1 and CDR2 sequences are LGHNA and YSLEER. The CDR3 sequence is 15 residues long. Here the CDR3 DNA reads TGCGCCAGCAGCCAGGACAGGTGGGGGAACACTGAAGCTTTCTTT. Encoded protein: CASSQDRWGNTEAFF.

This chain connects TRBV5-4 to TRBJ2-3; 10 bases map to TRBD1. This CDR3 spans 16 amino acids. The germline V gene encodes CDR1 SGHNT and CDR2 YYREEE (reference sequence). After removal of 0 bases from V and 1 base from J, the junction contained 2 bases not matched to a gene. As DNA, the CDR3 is TGTGCCAGCAGCTTGGGACAGGGGGCCGGCACAGATACGCAGTATTTT. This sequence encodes CASSLGQGAGTDTQYF. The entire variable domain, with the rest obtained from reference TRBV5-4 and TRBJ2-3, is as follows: ETGVTQSPTHLIKTRGQQVTLRCSSQSGHNTVSWYQQALGQGPQFIFQYYREEENGRGNFPPRFSGLQFPNYSSELNVNALELDDSALYLCASSLGQGAGTDTQYFGPGTRLTVL.

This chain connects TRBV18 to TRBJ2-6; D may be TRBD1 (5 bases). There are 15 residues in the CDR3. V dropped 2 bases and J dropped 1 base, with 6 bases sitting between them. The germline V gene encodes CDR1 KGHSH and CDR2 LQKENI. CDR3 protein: CASSPRGSGANVLTF. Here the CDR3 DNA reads TGTGCCAGCTCACCAAGGGGTTCTGGGGCCAACGTCCTGACTTTC. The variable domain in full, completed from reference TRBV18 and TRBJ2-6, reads NAGVMQNPRHLVRRRGQEARLRCSPMKGHSHVYWYRQLPEEGLKFMVYLQKENIIDESGMPKERFSAEFPKEGPSILRIQQVVRGDSAAYFCASSPRGSGANVLTFGAGSRLTVL.

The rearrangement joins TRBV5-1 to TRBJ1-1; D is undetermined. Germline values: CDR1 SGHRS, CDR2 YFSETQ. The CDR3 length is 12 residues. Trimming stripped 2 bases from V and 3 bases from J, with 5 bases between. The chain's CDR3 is CASSFSDTEAFF. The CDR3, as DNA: TGCGCCAGCAGCTTCTCGGACACTGAAGCTTTCTTT.

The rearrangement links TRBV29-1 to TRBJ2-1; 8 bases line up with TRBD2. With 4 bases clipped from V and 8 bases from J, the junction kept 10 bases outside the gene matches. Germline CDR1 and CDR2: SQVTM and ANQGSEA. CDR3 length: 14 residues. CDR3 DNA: TGCAGCGTTGTGGGGGGGGCGGGAGGCGATGAGCAGTTCTTC. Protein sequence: CSVVGGAGGDEQFF.

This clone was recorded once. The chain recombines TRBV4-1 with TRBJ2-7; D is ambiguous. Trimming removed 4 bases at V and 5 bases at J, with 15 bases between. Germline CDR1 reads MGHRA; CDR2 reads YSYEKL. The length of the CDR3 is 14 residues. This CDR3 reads CASSLQKEFDEQYF. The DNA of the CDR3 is TGCGCCAGCAGCCTACAGAAAGAGTTCGACGAGCAGTACTTC.

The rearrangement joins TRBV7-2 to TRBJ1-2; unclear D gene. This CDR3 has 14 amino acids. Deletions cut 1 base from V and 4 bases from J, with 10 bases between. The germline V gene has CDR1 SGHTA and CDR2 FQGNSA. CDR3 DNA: TGTGCCAGCAGCTTAGGCCGGGAGCCCTATGGCTACACCTTC. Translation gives CASSLGREPYGYTF.

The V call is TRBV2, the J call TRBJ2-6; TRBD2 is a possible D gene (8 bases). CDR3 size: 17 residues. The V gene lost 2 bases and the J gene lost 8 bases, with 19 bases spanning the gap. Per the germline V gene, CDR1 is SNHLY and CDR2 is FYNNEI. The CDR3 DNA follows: TGTGCCAGCAGTGAACGGGGGGGAGAGGGACAGTCCAACGTCCTGACTTTC. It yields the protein CASSERGGEGQSNVLTF.

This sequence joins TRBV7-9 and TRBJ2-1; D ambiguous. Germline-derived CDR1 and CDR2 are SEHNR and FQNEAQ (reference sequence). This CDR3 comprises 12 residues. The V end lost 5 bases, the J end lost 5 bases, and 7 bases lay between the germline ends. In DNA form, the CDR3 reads TGTGCCAGCAGCCATACAAACAATGAGCAGTTCTTC. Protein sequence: CASSHTNNEQFF.

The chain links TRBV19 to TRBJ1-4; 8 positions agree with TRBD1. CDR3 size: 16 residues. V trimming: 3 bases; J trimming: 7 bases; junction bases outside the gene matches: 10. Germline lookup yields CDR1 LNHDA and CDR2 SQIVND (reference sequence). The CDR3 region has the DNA TGTGCCAGTAGTATCTCACCGACAGGGGCCACTGAAAAACTGTTTTTT. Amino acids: CASSISPTGATEKLFF. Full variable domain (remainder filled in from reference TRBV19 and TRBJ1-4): DGGITQSPKYLFRKEGQNVTLSCEQNLNHDAMYWYRQDPGQGLRLIYYSQIVNDFQKGDIAEGYSVSREKKESFPLTVTSAQKNPTAFYLCASSISPTGATEKLFFGSGTQLSVL.

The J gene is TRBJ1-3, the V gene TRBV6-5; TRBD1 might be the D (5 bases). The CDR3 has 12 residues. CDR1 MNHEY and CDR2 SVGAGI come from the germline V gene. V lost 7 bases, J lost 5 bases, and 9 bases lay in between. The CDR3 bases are TGTGCCAGCATGGGGCCCAGAAACACCATATATTTT. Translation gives CASMGPRNTIYF.

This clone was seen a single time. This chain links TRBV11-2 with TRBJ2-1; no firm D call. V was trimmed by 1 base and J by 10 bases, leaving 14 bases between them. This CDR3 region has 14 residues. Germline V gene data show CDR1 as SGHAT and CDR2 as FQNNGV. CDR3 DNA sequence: TGTGCCAGCAGCTTAGCTGCGGCCCCGAGGGAGCAGTTCTTC. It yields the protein CASSLAAAPREQFF.

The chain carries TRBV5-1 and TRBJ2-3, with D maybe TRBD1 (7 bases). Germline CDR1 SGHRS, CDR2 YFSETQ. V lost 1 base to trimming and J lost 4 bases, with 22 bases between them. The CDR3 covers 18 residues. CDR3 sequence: CASSLSLGGRGAADTQYF. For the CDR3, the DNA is TGCGCCAGCAGCTTGTCCTTAGGTGGCAGGGGGGCGGCAGATACGCAGTATTTT.

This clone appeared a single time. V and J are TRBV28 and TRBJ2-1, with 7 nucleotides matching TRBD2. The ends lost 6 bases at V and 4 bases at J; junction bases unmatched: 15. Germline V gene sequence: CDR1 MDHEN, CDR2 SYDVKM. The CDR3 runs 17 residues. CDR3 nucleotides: TGTGCCAGCAGCCTTGAAAAGGGGAGGGCCGCATACAATGAGCAGTTCTTC. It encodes CASSLEKGRAAYNEQFF.

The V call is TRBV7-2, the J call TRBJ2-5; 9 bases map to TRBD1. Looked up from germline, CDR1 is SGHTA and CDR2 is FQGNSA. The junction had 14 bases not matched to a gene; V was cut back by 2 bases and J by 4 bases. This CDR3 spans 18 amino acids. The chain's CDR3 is CASSLPRAGQGARETQYF. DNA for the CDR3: TGTGCCAGCAGCTTACCTAGGGCGGGACAGGGTGCAAGAGAGACCCAGTACTTC.

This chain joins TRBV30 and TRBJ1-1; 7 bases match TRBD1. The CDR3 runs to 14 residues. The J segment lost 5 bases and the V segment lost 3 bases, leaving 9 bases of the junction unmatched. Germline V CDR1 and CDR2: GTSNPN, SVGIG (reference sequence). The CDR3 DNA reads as TGTGCCTGGAGCGTACAGGGGTCCTGGACTGAAGCTTTCTTT. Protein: CAWSVQGSWTEAFF.